This T cell receptor beta chain was recorded in a study of T cells in Graves' hyperthyroidism and ophthalmopathy. As for the study in general: Peripheral blood was acquired at first diagnosis, ahead of any therapy whatsoever. Regarding the study as a whole: Ophthalmopathy, which appeared later, was predicted by the model a median about 6 months before onset.

Participants, patients aged 18 to 65, had newly diagnosed hyperthyroidism with a duration under 2 months. This clonotype appeared many times. Antigen unknown. After removal of 3 bases from V and 3 bases from J, the junction contained 20 bases not matched to a gene. Germline V lookup: CDR1 DFQATT, CDR2 SNEGSKA (reference sequence). The CDR3 spans 20 residues. TCR beta CDR3 region amplification was performed from RNA transcripts. First-round RT-PCR with HTBI primers amplified the TCR CDR3 region. TCRdb used MiXCR to reprocess the multiplex PCR reads, holding one entry per CDR3 protein. Here the sample spans around 400,000 distinct CDR3 sequences, roughly an eighth being singletons.

V is TRBV20-1 and J is TRBJ2-2; 9 bases map to TRBD2. Sequenced material: blood. The clonotype comes from a young woman with Graves' hyperthyroidism. The CDR3 region is CSASTRRKREVRGDTGELFF. The CDR3 nucleotides read TGCAGTGCTAGCACGCGTCGGAAGCGGGAGGTTCGGGGGGACACCGGGGAGCTGTTTTTT.